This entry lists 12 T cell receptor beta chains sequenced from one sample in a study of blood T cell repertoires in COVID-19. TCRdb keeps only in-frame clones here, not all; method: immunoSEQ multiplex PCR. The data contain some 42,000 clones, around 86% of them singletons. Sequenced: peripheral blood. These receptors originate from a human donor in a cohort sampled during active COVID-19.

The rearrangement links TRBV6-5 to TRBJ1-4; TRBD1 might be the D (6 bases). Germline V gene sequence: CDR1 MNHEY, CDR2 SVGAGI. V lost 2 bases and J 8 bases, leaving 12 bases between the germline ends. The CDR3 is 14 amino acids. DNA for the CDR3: TGTGCCAGCAGTTACCGGGGGGCTGGGGAAAAACTGTTTTTT. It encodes CASSYRGAGEKLFF.

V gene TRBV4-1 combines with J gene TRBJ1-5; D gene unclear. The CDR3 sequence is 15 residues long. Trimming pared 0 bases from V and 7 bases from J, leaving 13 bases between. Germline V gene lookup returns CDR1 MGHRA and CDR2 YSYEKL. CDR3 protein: CASSQENLAGQPQHF. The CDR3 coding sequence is TGCGCCAGCAGCCAAGAGAACTTAGCGGGCCAGCCCCAGCATTTT.

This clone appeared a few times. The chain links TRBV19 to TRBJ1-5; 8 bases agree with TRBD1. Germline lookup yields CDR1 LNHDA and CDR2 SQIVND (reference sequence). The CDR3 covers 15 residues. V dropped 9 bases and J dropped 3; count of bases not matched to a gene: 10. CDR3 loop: CASTMDRAYNQPQHF. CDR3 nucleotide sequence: TGTGCCAGCACTATGGACAGGGCATACAATCAGCCCCAGCATTTT.

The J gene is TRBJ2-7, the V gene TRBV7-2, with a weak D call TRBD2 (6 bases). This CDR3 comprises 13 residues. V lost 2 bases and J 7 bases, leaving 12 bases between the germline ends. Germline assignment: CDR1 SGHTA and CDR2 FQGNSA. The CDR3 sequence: CASSLFAGKEQYF. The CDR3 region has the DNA TGTGCCAGCAGCTTATTTGCGGGGAAAGAGCAGTACTTC.

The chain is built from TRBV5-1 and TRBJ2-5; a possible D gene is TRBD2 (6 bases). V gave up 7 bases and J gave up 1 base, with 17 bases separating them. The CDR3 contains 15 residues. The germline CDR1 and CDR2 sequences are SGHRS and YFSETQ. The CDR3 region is CASGVHRESQETQYF. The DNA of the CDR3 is TGCGCCAGCGGGGTCCACCGGGAGTCCCAAGAGACCCAGTACTTC.

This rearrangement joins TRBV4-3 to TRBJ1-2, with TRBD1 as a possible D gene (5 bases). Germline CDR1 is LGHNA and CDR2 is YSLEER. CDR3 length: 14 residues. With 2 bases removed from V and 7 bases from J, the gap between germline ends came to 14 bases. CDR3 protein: CASSQSRQGAGYTF. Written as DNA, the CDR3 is TGCGCCAGCAGCCAAAGTAGGCAGGGCGCTGGCTACACCTTC.

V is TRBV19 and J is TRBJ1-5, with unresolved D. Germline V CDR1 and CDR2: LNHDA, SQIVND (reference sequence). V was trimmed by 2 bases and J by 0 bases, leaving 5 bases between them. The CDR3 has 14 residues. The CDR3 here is CASSITGSNQPQHF. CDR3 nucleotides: TGTGCCAGTAGTATAACGGGTAGCAATCAGCCCCAGCATTTT.

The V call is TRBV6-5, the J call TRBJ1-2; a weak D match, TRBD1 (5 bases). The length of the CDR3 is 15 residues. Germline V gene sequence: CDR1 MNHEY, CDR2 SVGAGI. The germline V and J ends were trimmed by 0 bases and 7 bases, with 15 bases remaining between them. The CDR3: CASSYSYRFDGGYTF. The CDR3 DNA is TGTGCCAGCAGTTACTCGTACAGGTTCGACGGTGGCTACACCTTC.

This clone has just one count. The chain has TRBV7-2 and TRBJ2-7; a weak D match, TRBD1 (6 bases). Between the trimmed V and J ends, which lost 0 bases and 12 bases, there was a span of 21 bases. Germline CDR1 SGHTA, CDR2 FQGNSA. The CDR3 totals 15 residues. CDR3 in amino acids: CASSLAPGQFDARYF. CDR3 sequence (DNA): TGTGCCAGCAGCTTAGCCCCCGGACAGTTTGACGCGCGGTACTTC.

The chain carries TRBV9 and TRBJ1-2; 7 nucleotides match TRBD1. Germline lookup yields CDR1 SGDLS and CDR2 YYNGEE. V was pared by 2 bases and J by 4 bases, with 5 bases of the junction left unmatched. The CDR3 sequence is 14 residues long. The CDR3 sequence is CASSVEGQSYGYTF. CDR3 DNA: TGTGCCAGCAGCGTTGAGGGACAGTCCTATGGCTACACCTTC.

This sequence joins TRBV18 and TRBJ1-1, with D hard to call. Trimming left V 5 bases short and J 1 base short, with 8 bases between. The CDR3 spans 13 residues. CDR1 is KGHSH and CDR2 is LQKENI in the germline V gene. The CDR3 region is CASSKQTNTEAFF. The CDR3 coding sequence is TGTGCCAGCTCAAAACAGACGAACACTGAAGCTTTCTTT.

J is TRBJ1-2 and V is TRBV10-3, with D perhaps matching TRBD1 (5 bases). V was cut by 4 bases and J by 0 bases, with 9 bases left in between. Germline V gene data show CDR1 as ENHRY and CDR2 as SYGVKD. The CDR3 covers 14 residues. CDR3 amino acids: CAISGWGTNYGYTF. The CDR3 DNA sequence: TGTGCCATCAGTGGGTGGGGCACTAACTATGGCTACACCTTC.